These T cell receptor beta chains were read from a single sample in a study of shared clonotypes between healthy human individuals. Some clones are missing from TCRdb's copy, which holds only in-frame ones; the method was immunoSEQ multiplex PCR. The sample has about 1.1 million clones; roughly 80% are singletons. Sequenced: memory CD4+ T cells from PBMCs. These receptor sequences come from a man younger than 35 in good health. Some clones in this sample may be carry-over from other donors' samples. CDR3s include the opening cysteine and the closing phenylalanine or tryptophan. A D gene is named only where the DNA matches it firmly. Clone size is shown for a subset of rows, as once, few, many or a class of expanded clone.

clone size: -
V gene: TRBV7-9
D gene: -
J gene: TRBJ2-3
CDR3 protein: CASSPYRAGVADTQYF
CDR3 DNA: TGTGCCAGCAGCCCGTACAGGGCTGGGGTCGCAGATACGCAGTATTTT

clone size: -
V gene: TRBV29-1
D gene: TRBD1
J gene: TRBJ2-7
CDR3 protein: CSVAAGTGNEQYF
CDR3 DNA: TGCAGCGTTGCAGCCGGGACAGGGAACGAGCAGTACTTC

clone size: many
V gene: TRBV5-4
D gene: TRBD1
J gene: TRBJ2-2
CDR3 protein: CASSGWDRGDTGELFF
CDR3 DNA: TGTGCCAGCAGCGGTTGGGACAGGGGGGACACCGGGGAGCTGTTTTTT

clone size: -
V gene: TRBV28
D gene: TRBD1
J gene: TRBJ1-2
CDR3 protein: CASSLPTGGAGYGYTF
CDR3 DNA: TGTGCCAGCAGTTTACCCACAGGGGGCGCAGGCTATGGCTACACCTTC

clone size: few
V gene: TRBV5-6
D gene: TRBD1
J gene: TRBJ1-2
CDR3 protein: CASSLADRELGGYTF
CDR3 DNA: TGTGCCAGCAGCTTGGCCGACAGGGAACTCGGCGGCTACACCTTC

clone size: -
V gene: TRBV28
D gene: -
J gene: TRBJ1-3
CDR3 protein: CASSTAGLGNTIYF
CDR3 DNA: TGTGCCAGCAGCACAGCAGGACTAGGAAACACCATATATTTT

clone size: once
V gene: TRBV5-1
D gene: -
J gene: TRBJ1-4
CDR3 protein: CASSLVSGINEKLFF
CDR3 DNA: TGCGCCAGCAGCTTGGTATCTGGGATTAATGAAAAACTGTTTTTT

clone size: few
V gene: TRBV5-1
D gene: TRBD2
J gene: TRBJ2-3
CDR3 protein: CASSLEVAGVADTQYF
CDR3 DNA: TGCGCCAGCAGCTTGGAGGTAGCGGGAGTAGCAGATACGCAGTATTTT

clone size: -
V gene: TRBV28
D gene: -
J gene: TRBJ1-2
CDR3 protein: CASSPLFANYGYTF
CDR3 DNA: TGTGCCAGCAGCCCACTTTTTGCTAACTATGGCTACACCTTC

clone size: -
V gene: TRBV5-6
D gene: TRBD2
J gene: TRBJ2-1
CDR3 protein: CASGDSGSHNEQFF
CDR3 DNA: TGTGCCAGCGGGGATAGCGGGAGTCACAATGAGCAGTTCTTC

clone size: few
V gene: TRBV20-1
D gene: -
J gene: TRBJ2-5
CDR3 protein: CSADRETQYF
CDR3 DNA: TGCAGTGCAGATAGAGAGACCCAGTACTTC

clone size: -
V gene: TRBV4-3
D gene: -
J gene: TRBJ1-2
CDR3 protein: CASSQGTGGHYGYTF
CDR3 DNA: TGCGCCAGCAGCCAGGGGACCGGGGGGCACTATGGCTACACCTTC